The 8 T cell receptor beta chains listed next were all sequenced from one sample in a study of Ad26.COV2.S vaccination and SARS-CoV-2 variants. Treatment denoted: roughly 19 received Ad26.COV2.S at low or high dose, single or two shots; a few received placebo; per-sample allocation not given. Samples came from day 63 after the first vaccine or placebo injection. Using immunoSEQ multiplex PCR, the repertoire was profiled, and TCRdb retains in-frame clones only, with some absent. Among about 410,000 clones, less than 90% were seen once, and the ten largest hold roughly 3.2%. The sample was peripheral blood, taken in a trial of Ad26.COV2.S vaccine versus placebo. The receptor source for this set is a person aged 18-65 years who received the Ad26.COV2.S COVID-19 vaccine or a placebo.

This clone was observed once. V is TRBV20-1 and J is TRBJ2-1, with D unclear. CDR3 length: 14 residues. Germline V gene data show CDR1 as DFQATT and CDR2 as SNEGSKA (reference sequence). Trimming left V 3 bases short and J 1 base short, with 10 bases between. CDR3 sequence (DNA): TGCAGTGCTAGTTTACCGGAGTCCTACAATGAGCAGTTCTTC. Translating gives CSASLPESYNEQFF.

The chain joins TRBV28 to TRBJ1-2; D is undetermined. CDR1 MDHEN and CDR2 SYDVKM come from the germline V gene. V was clipped by 3 bases and J by 4 bases, with 18 bases between them. The CDR3 contains 16 residues. The CDR3 reads CASSFSPSRPLYGYTF. As DNA, the CDR3 is TGTGCCAGCAGTTTTAGTCCAAGCAGGCCCCTCTATGGCTACACCTTC.

This chain connects TRBV6-2 or TRBV6-3 to TRBJ1-2; the D gene is possibly TRBD1 (5 bases). V was clipped by 6 bases and J by 4 bases, with 15 bases between them. The germline gives CDR1 MNHEY, CDR2 SVGEGT. The CDR3 sequence is 14 residues long. CDR3 bases: TGTGCCAGCAGCGATGCAGGGACGCCCTATGGCTACACCTTC. Its translation is CASSDAGTPYGYTF.

The chain has TRBV19 and TRBJ1-2; D is undetermined. V was shortened by 1 base and J by 1 base, with 10 bases between the two germline ends. The V gene's germline CDR1 is LNHDA and CDR2 SQIVND (reference sequence). The CDR3 is made up of 15 amino acids. The CDR3 spells CASSIGYRINYGYTF. CDR3 nucleotide sequence: TGTGCCAGTAGTATAGGTTACAGAATTAACTATGGCTACACCTTC.

The chain is built from TRBV30 and TRBJ1-1, with 10 positions matching TRBD1. V trimming: 3 bases; J trimming: 0 bases; junction bases outside the gene matches: 7. CDR1 and CDR2 (germline): GTSNPN, SVGIG (reference sequence). CDR3 length: 16 amino acids. CDR3 in DNA: TGTGCCTGGAGCAGTGGGACAGGGGAGGTGAACACTGAAGCTTTCTTT. Its protein is CAWSSGTGEVNTEAFF.

The chain has TRBV4-3 and TRBJ1-5; D gene ambiguous. V was cut by 3 bases and J by 2 bases, with 5 bases left in between. There are 13 residues in the CDR3. From germline, CDR1 is LGHNA and CDR2 YSLEER. CDR3 DNA: TGCGCCAGCAGCCAGGATCGCAATCAGCCCCAGCATTTT. This encodes CASSQDRNQPQHF.

The gene calls are TRBV5-1 and TRBJ2-2; D is unclear. The V and J ends lost 0 bases and 6 bases respectively, with 6 bases between them. Germline V lookup: CDR1 SGHRS, CDR2 YFSETQ. The CDR3 is made up of 13 amino acids. CDR3 nucleotide sequence: TGCGCCAGCAGCTTGGATCGCCCCGGGGAGCTGTTTTTT. It encodes CASSLDRPGELFF.

J is TRBJ2-7 and V is TRBV11-1; unclear D gene. The CDR3 is made up of 15 amino acids. The germline CDR1 and CDR2 sequences are SGHAT and FQDESV (reference sequence). V was shortened by 4 bases and J by 1 base, with 14 bases between the two germline ends. CDR3 DNA: TGTGCCAGCAGCTCTGCCGGTGAAGGATCCTACGAGCAGTACTTC. Translating it yields CASSSAGEGSYEQYF.